This T cell receptor (beta chain) was obtained from a study of early stage breast cancer tumors. Study-wide results and caveats: Tumors had approximately 2.6-fold higher T cell density and higher clonality than adjacent normal breast tissue.

The sample holds one count of this clone. No antigen is known for it. The CDR3 length is 13 residues. CDR1 is SGHNT, CDR2 YYREEE, per germline (reference sequence). The V end was cut by 0 bases, the J end by 7 bases, with 7 bases between. Generated by immunoSEQ multiplex PCR, the TCRdb table keeps only in-frame clones and is missing some. The top ten clones hold over 3.5% of a sample with more than 65,000 clones, less than 90% of them seen once. Input material: blood. This chain uses TRBV5-4 with TRBJ2-2; D is uncertain. This clonotype was sampled from a person between 35 and 49 years old with breast cancer. In DNA form, the CDR3 reads TGTGCCAGCAGCTTGGACTTTAACGGGGAGCTGTTTTTT. Amino acids: CASSLDFNGELFF.